The TCR beta chain under discussion was sequenced for a study of T cells in Graves' hyperthyroidism and ophthalmopathy. Trimming cost V 6 bases and J 2 bases, with 16 bases left between them. Germline CDR1 is MNHNY and CDR2 is SVGAGI (reference sequence). The CDR3 extends over 15 amino acids. From RNA transcripts, TCR beta CDR3 regions were amplified. Carried out on the TCR CDR3, a first-round RT-PCR used the HTBI primer set. TCRdb reprocessed the multiplex PCR reads via MiXCR and lists one record per CDR3 protein. The sample holds hundreds of thousands of distinct CDR3 sequences, 45% seen once. Study outcomes and limitations: In the blood, most expanded thyroid clonotypes above 0.001 appeared as well.

Orbital computed tomography, thyroid ultrasound, serum thyroxine and TRAb, and clinical symptoms together informed the diagnoses. This clonotype was found a few times. No antigen is known for it. Specimen: peripheral blood or thyroid tissue (not recorded which). The chain combines TRBV6-6 with TRBJ1-2; D is undetermined. The sequence was collected from an adult man with Graves' disease, either hyperthyroidism or ophthalmopathy (not recorded which). CDR3 DNA sequence: TGTGCCAGCAGGAAAGGAGGCGCAGGAAACTATGGCTACACCTTC. Its translation is CASRKGGAGNYGYTF.